Listed below are T cell receptor beta chains from one sample, sequenced in a study of CD8 T cells in Susac syndrome. TCRdb reprocessed the immunoSEQ multiplex PCR reads via MiXCR and lists one record per CDR3 protein. The repertoire holds 90,000 to 150,000 distinct CDR3 sequences, with about nine tenths as singletons. Sequencing used CD8+ T cells from PBMCs. These receptor sequences come from a human donor in good health. Both conserved end residues are trimmed from each CDR3.

>TRBV7-3
ASSGYGSSLTGANVLT
>TRBV2
ASSESVNYGYT
>TRBV3-1
ASSPNPSYEQY
>TRBV20-1
SAREGVDWQPQH
>TRBV7-2
ASSLALHKETQY
>TRBV2
ASSDMAASNQPQH
>TRBV7-2
ASSLAGGAGNTIY
>TRBV6-5
ATRQGTGNEQF
>TRBV20-1
SARDQGTLNEKLF
>TRBV7-2
ASSIVAGANTGELF
>TRBV3-1
ASSQDVTQRDGYT
>TRBV2
ASSGRNEQY
>TRBV6-2/TRBV6-3
ASSFPAGQRNEQF
>TRBV30
AWKLTGELF
>TRBV10-3
AISEGRGEAF
>TRBV18
ASSVGQKNTEAF
>TRBV7-9
ASSLIGGVAEAF
>TRBV19
ASSIGAGQGMNEQF
>TRBV5-4
ASSYFLPQGGRTEAF
>TRBV12-3/TRBV12-4
ASSLRTALETQY
>TRBV29-1
SVKKDIGNYGYT
>TRBV5-1
ASSVTTYNEQF
>TRBV6-1
ASSDRDTHQPQH
>TRBV7-9
ASSTTRPGPRGYT
>TRBV6-2/TRBV6-3
ASSRFTYEQY
>TRBV24-1
ATSDFIQGAEAF